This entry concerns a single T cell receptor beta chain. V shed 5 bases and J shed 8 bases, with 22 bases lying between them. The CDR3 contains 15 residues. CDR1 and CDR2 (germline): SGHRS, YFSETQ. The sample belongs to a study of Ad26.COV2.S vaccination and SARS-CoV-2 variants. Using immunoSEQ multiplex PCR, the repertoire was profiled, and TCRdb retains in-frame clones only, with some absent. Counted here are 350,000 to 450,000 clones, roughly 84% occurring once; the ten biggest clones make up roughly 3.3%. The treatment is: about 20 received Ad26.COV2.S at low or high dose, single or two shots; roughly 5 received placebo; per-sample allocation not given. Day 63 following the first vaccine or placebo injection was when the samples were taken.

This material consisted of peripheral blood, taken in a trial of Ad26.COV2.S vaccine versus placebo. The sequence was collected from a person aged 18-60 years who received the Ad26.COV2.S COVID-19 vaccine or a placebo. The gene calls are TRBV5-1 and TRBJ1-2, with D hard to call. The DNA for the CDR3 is TGCGCCAGCAGTCTTGACCCAAGGAGTGATAAGGGCTACACCTTC. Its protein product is CASSLDPRSDKGYTF.